Listed below are T cell receptor beta chains from one sample, sequenced in a study of cytomegalovirus exposure and HLA in healthy donors. TCRdb keeps only in-frame clones here, not all; method: immunoSEQ multiplex PCR. The sample records over 150,000 clones, over 70% being singletons. What was sequenced was PBMCs. These receptor sequences come from a man between 18 and 35 years old in good health and CMV-seropositive. The CDR3 runs from the conserved cysteine through the conserved F or W.

V gene	CDR3 protein
TRBV2	CASSAGDSNQPQHF
TRBV6-5	CASSPFGPGEKLFF
TRBV19	CASTPGQNFNYGYTF
TRBV18	CASSLTGGSQPQHF
TRBV5-1	CASSLGFGQNTGELFF
TRBV7-9	CASSLSGYGRDYEQYF
TRBV19	CASSIEGAWTTGERTFYGYTF
TRBV7-2	CASSLAGQGRETQYF
TRBV9	CASSVAAGEGVTQYF
TRBV19	CASSIESRGHSAFF
TRBV7-9	CASSPAGYFGELFF
TRBV13	CASSLKTGLYGYTF
TRBV5-1	CASSVLGAPGTGELFF
TRBV5-4	CASSLQGAIYEQYF
TRBV19	CASSSHGQGPYEQYF